This T cell receptor (beta chain) was retrieved from a study of early T cells in non-severe SARS-CoV-2 infection. About the research overall: The input, bulk RNA from unsorted whole blood, was sequenced, and chains were unpaired. Study findings and constraints: In VDJdb matching, anti-spike CD8 responses were favored while private and CD4 specificities went missing.

To note about this clonotype: Its matching antigen is unknown.

Researchers attached unique molecular identifiers to individual cDNA molecules. TCRdb reprocessed the 5' RACE reads via MiXCR and lists one record per CDR3 protein. The profile covers 55,000 to 80,000 distinct CDR3 sequences, with 7.5% to 9% appearing a single time and roughly 13% taken by the ten largest. The sequence derives from an adult who was a healthcare worker with PCR-confirmed SARS-CoV-2 infection or an uninfected control (not recorded which). The sequencing used whole blood, collected at baseline.

The CDR3 is CASSQDRGRADTQYF. Written as DNA, the CDR3 is TGTGCCAGCAGTCAGGACAGGGGGCGCGCAGATACGCAGTATTTT. The V and J genes are TRBV25-1 and TRBJ2-3; 11 bases fit TRBD1. After removal of 5 bases from V and 4 bases from J, the junction contained 5 bases not matched to a gene. CDR1 is MGHDK, CDR2 SYGVNS, per germline. There are 15 residues in the CDR3.